These 11 T cell receptor beta chains were all obtained from the same sample, sequenced in a study of Graves' ophthalmopathy and Graves' hyperthyroidism (dated by TCRdb to 2016 to 2019). This sample was sequenced with an Illumina HiSeq 2000. For repertoire sequencing, the TCR beta CDR3 regions were amplified from RNA transcripts. The first round of RT-PCR was done with HTBI primers and the Qiagen OneStep RT-PCR kit, and was followed by a second round of multiplex PCR, then size selection and purification. In-frame beta chains were kept once TCRdb had trimmed the public reads at Q25 with fastp and called clones with MiXCR. Rows with one shared CDR3 protein collapse into an entry with the most common genes and DNA. For this sample there are 300,000 to 400,000 distinct CDR3 sequences; about 18% appear just once. The top ten constitute 2.4% of the sample. The sequenced sample consisted of peripheral blood. The source of these receptors is an adult woman with stable Graves' hyperthyroidism.

The table lists this clonotype with many counts. The CDR3 spells CSARDPRWGTSGSYEQYF. In DNA, the CDR3 is TGCAGTGCTAGAGACCCCCGGTGGGGGACTAGCGGCTCCTACGAGCAGTACTTC. The V and J genes are TRBV20-1 and TRBJ2-7, with 11 bases that match TRBD2. J gave up 0 bases and V 0 bases, and 10 bases lay outside the gene matches. Per germline, CDR1 DFQATT and CDR2 SNEGSKA (reference sequence). The CDR3 extends over 18 amino acids.

The table lists this clonotype with many counts. The V and J genes are TRBV12-3 or TRBV12-4 and TRBJ2-2; D is undetermined. The CDR3 length is 16 residues. V dropped 11 bases and J dropped 5 bases, with 24 bases sitting between them. The CDR3 sequence: CACVDGPLGWTGELFF. The CDR3 DNA is TGTGCCTGTGTCGACGGGCCTTTAGGGTGGACCGGGGAGCTGTTTTTT.

This clonotype was counted only a few times. At one of its ends the junction is not consistent with the germline gene, which may arise from a read error. J is TRBJ1-2 and V is TRBV6-1, with a possible D match to TRBD1 (5 bases). The CDR3 is 12 amino acids. CDR1 and CDR2 from the germline V gene are MNHNS and SASEGT. CDR3 coding DNA: TGTGCCAGCAGCGCAGGGTTTCGTGGCTACGCCTTC. Translation: CASSAGFRGYAF.

This clonotype was seen repeatedly, ten times or more. This sequence joins TRBV4-1 and TRBJ2-7; D gene ambiguous. Germline V gives CDR1 MGHRA, CDR2 YSYEKL. Trimming cost V 1 base and J 3 bases, with 10 bases left between them. The length of the CDR3 is 14 residues. CDR3 coding DNA: TGCGCCAGCAGCCAAGCGGGCACTTACTACGAGCAGTACTTC. Translation gives CASSQAGTYYEQYF.

J is TRBJ1-2 and V is TRBV7-2, with 8 bases matching TRBD1. V was clipped by 2 bases and J by 4 bases; unmatched bases: 12. The CDR3 runs 17 residues. The germline V gene has CDR1 SGHTA and CDR2 FQGNSA. In DNA form, the CDR3 reads TGTGCCAGCAGCTTAACGGGACAGGCCCCTTTATTCTATGGCTACACCTTC. Translated: CASSLTGQAPLFYGYTF.

This clonotype appeared many times. The rearrangement links TRBV6-1 to TRBJ2-7; D may correspond to TRBD1 or TRBD2 (5 bases each). Trimming left V 5 bases short and J 4 bases short, with 15 bases between. The CDR3 is made up of 14 amino acids. Per the germline V gene, CDR1 is MNHNS and CDR2 is SASEGT. In DNA, the CDR3 is TGTGCCAGCAGTCTCGGGACGCCGGGGTACGAGCAGTACTTC. Translated: CASSLGTPGYEQYF.

This clonotype was seen repeatedly, ten times or more. The chain couples TRBV10-3 to TRBJ2-5, with TRBD2 matching over 13 bases. The J segment lost 1 base and the V segment lost 10 bases, leaving 3 bases of the junction unmatched. The CDR3 loop spans 14 amino acids. Germline V CDR1 and CDR2: ENHRY, SYGVKD. CDR3: CATRTSGGQETQYF. The CDR3 DNA reads TGTGCCACCCGGACTAGCGGGGGCCAAGAGACCCAGTACTTC.

There are many counts of this clonotype. The V and J genes are TRBV4-1 and TRBJ1-6; D remains ambiguous. From germline, CDR1 is MGHRA and CDR2 YSYEKL. Between the trimmed V and J ends, which lost 3 bases and 9 bases, there was a span of 18 bases. The CDR3 runs to 16 residues. The CDR3 DNA follows: TGCGCCAGCAGCCAGTTCGGGCAAGGGAGACTTTCACCCCTCCACTTT. Translated, it gives CASSQFGQGRLSPLHF.

In this sample, this clonotype turned up many times. J is TRBJ1-1 and V is TRBV24-1; 8 positions match TRBD1. The germline gives CDR1 KGHDR, CDR2 SFDVKD. J lost 5 bases, V lost 6 bases, and 4 bases had no gene match. This CDR3 has 13 amino acids. The CDR3 region is CATSQGAGTEAFF. As DNA, the CDR3 is TGTGCCACCAGTCAGGGGGCAGGGACTGAAGCTTTCTTT.

The chain combines TRBV2 with TRBJ1-1; D might be TRBD1 (6 bases). Germline values: CDR1 SNHLY, CDR2 FYNNEI. V shed 4 bases and J shed 1 base, with 19 bases lying between them. The CDR3 is made up of 17 amino acids. The CDR3: CASSGPSWDTANTEAFF. The CDR3 DNA reads as TGTGCCAGCAGTGGCCCCTCCTGGGACACAGCGAACACTGAAGCTTTCTTT.

There are many counts of this clonotype. The genes are TRBV6-2 or TRBV6-3 and TRBJ2-2; D is ambiguous. The CDR3 runs 15 residues. Per germline, CDR1 MNHEY and CDR2 SVGEGT. Trimming removed 4 bases from V and 5 bases from J, with 14 bases in between. CDR3 in amino acids: CASSSHTDGTGELFF. The CDR3 coding sequence is TGTGCCAGCAGTTCCCATACGGATGGGACCGGGGAGCTGTTTTTT.